This TCR beta chain was sequenced in a study of blood T cell repertoires in COVID-19. CDR1 is SGHTA and CDR2 is FQGNSA in the germline V gene. Unmatched junction bases numbered 13, after V lost 3 bases and J lost 5 bases. This CDR3 has 17 amino acids. In the source study's methods: Estimates of nucleated cell counts were drawn from the amplification of reference gene primers. The data were produced by immunoSEQ multiplex PCR, yet TCRdb's version contains in-frame clones alone and is incomplete. Clone size and the V and J calls come from that table; the DNA yielded D and trimming. The sample has some 76,000 clones, over 75% seen once.

This sequence joins TRBV7-2 and TRBJ2-7; 10 bases match TRBD1. The sequenced sample consisted of peripheral blood. The sequence was obtained from a man between 50 and 59 years old with acute or convalescent COVID-19. The CDR3 spells CASSFALIGTGVNEQYF. Written as DNA, the CDR3 is TGTGCCAGCAGCTTCGCCCTAATCGGGACAGGGGTGAACGAGCAGTACTTC.